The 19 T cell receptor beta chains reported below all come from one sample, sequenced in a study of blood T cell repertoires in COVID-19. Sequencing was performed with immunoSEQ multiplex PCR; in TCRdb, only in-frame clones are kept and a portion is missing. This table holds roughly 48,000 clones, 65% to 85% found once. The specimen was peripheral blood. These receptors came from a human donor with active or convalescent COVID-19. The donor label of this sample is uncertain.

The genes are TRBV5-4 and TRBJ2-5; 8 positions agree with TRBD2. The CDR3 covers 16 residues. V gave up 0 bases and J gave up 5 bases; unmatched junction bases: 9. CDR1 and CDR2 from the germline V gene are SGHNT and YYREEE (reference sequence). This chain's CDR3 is CASSLGTGGGGETQYF. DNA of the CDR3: TGTGCCAGCAGCTTGGGTACGGGAGGGGGAGGTGAGACCCAGTACTTC.

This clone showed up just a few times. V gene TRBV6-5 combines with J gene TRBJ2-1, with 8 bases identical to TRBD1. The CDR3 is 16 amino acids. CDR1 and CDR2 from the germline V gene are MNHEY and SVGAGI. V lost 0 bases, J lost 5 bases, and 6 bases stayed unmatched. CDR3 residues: CASSYSQGASNNEQFF. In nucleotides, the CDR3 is TGTGCCAGCAGTTACTCGCAGGGGGCCTCTAACAATGAGCAGTTCTTC.

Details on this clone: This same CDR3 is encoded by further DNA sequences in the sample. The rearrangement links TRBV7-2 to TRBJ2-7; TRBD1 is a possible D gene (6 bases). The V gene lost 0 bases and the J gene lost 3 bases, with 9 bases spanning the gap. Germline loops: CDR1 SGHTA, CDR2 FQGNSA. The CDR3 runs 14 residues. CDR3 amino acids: CASSLARGGYEQYF. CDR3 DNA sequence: TGTGCCAGCAGCTTAGCCCGAGGGGGCTACGAGCAGTACTTC.

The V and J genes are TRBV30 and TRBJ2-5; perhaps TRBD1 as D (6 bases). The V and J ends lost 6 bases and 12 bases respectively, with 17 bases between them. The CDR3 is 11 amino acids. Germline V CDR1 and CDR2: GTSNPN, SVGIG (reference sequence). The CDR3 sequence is CACQPTGFKYF. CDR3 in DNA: TGTGCCTGCCAACCTACAGGGTTCAAGTACTTC. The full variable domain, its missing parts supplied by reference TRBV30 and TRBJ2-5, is SQTIHQWPATLVQPVGSPLSLECTVEGTSNPNLYWYRQAAGRGLQLLFYSVGIGQISSEVPQNLSASRPQDRQFILSSKKLLLSDSGFYLCACQPTGFKYFGPGTRLLVL.

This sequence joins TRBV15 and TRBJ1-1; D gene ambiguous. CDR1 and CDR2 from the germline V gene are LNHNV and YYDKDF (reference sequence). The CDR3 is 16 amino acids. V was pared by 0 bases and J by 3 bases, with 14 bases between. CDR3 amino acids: CATSRDGGRGYTEAFF. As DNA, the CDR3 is TGTGCCACCAGCAGAGATGGCGGGCGGGGTTACACTGAAGCTTTCTTT.

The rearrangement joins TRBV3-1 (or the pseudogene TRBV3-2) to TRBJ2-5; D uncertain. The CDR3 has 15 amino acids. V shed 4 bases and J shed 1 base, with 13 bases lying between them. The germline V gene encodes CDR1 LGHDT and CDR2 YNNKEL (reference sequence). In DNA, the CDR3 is TGTGCCAGCAGCCCCCGACTGGCCCTCCAAGAGACCCAGTACTTC. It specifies CASSPRLALQETQYF.

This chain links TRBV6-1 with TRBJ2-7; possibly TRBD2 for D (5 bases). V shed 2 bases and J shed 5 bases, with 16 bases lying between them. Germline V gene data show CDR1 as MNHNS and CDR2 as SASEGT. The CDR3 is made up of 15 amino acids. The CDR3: CASSERDYAGDEQYF. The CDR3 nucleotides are TGTGCCAGCAGTGAAAGAGACTACGCGGGCGACGAGCAGTACTTC.

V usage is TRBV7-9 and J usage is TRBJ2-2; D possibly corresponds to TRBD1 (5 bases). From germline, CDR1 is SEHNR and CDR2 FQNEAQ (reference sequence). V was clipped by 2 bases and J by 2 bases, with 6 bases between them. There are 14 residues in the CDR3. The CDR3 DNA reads TGTGCCAGCAGCTTACAGGGCAACACCGGGGAGCTGTTTTTT. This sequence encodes CASSLQGNTGELFF.

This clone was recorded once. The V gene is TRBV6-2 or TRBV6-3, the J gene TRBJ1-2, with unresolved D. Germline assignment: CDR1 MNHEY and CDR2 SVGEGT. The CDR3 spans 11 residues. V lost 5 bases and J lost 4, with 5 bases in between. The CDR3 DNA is TGTGCCAGCAGTCAGATCTATGGCTACACCTTC. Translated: CASSQIYGYTF.

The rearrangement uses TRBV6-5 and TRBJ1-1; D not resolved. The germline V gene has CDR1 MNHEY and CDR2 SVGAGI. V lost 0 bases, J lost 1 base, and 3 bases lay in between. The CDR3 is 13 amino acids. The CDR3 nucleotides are TGTGCCAGCAGTTACTCACAGAACACTGAAGCTTTCTTT. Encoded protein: CASSYSQNTEAFF.

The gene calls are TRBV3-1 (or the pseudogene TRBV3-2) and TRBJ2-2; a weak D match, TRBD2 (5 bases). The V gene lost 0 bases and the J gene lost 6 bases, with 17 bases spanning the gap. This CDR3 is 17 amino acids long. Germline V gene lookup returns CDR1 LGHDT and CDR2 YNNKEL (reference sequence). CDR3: CASSQELLVRGPGELFF. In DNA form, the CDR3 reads TGTGCCAGCAGCCAAGAGTTGTTGGTGCGCGGGCCCGGGGAGCTGTTTTTT.

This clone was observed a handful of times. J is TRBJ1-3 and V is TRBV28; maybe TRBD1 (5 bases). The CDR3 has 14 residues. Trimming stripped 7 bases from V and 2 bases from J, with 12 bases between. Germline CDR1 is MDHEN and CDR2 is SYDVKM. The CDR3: CASTPGGTGNTIYF. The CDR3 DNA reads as TGTGCCAGCACTCCCGGGGGAACTGGAAACACCATATATTTT.

Here the CDR3 reads CASSQDGTGSNYGYTF. The CDR3 bases are TGCGCCAGCAGCCAAGACGGGACAGGGTCTAACTATGGCTACACCTTC. The chain carries TRBV4-1 and TRBJ1-2, with TRBD1 identical over 9 bases. After removal of 0 bases from V and 0 bases from J, the junction contained 2 bases not matched to a gene. CDR3 size: 16 residues. Germline CDR1 reads MGHRA; CDR2 reads YSYEKL.

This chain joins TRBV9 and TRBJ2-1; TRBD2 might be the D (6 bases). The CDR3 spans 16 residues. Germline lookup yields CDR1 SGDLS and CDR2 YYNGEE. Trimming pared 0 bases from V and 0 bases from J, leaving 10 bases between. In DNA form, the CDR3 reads TGTGCCAGCAGCGTAGAACGGCGGGACTCCTACAATGAGCAGTTCTTC. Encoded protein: CASSVERRDSYNEQFF.

The DNA for the CDR3 is TGTGCCAGCAGCCCCACCTACGAGCAGTACTTC. This translates into CASSPTYEQYF. The rearrangement joins TRBV28 to TRBJ2-7; D gene unclear. V shed 6 bases and J shed 2 bases, with 5 bases lying between them. The CDR3 contains 11 residues. Germline values: CDR1 MDHEN, CDR2 SYDVKM. The complete variable domain, with remaining parts taken from reference TRBV28 and TRBJ2-7, reads DVKVTQSSRYLVKRTGEKVFLECVQDMDHENMFWYRQDPGLGLRLIYFSYDVKMKEKGDIPEGYSVSREKKERFSLILESASTNQTSMYLCASSPTYEQYFGPGTRLTVT.

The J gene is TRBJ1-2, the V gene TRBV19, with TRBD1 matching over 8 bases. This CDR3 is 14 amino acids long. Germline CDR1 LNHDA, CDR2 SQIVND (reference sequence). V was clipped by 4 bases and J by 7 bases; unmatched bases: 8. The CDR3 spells CASSRDRGLGGYTF. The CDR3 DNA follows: TGTGCCAGTAGTAGAGACAGGGGTCTAGGTGGCTACACCTTC. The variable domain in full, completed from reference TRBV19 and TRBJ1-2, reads DGGITQSPKYLFRKEGQNVTLSCEQNLNHDAMYWYRQDPGQGLRLIYYSQIVNDFQKGDIAEGYSVSREKKESFPLTVTSAQKNPTAFYLCASSRDRGLGGYTFGSGTRLTVV.

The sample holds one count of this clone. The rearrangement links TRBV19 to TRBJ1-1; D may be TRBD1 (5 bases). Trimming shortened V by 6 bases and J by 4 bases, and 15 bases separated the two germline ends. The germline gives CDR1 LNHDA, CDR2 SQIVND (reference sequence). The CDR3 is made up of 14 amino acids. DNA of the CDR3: TGTGCCAGTAGACCCGGGCCTGGGGCCACTGAAGCTTTCTTT. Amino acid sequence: CASRPGPGATEAFF. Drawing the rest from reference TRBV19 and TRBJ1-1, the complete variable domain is DGGITQSPKYLFRKEGQNVTLSCEQNLNHDAMYWYRQDPGQGLRLIYYSQIVNDFQKGDIAEGYSVSREKKESFPLTVTSAQKNPTAFYLCASRPGPGATEAFFGQGTRLTVV.

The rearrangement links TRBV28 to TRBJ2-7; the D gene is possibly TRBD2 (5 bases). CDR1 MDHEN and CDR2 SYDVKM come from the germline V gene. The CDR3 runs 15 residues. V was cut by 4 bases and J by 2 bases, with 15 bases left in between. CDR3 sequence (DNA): TGTGCCAGCAGTTACGCTTTTAGCGAGACCTACGAGCAGTACTTC. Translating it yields CASSYAFSETYEQYF.

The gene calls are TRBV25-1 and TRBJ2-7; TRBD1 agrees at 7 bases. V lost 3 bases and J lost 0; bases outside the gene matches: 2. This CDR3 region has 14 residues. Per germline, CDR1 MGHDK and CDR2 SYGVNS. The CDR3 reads CASSDPGGSYEQYF. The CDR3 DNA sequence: TGTGCCAGCAGTGATCCAGGGGGCTCCTACGAGCAGTACTTC.